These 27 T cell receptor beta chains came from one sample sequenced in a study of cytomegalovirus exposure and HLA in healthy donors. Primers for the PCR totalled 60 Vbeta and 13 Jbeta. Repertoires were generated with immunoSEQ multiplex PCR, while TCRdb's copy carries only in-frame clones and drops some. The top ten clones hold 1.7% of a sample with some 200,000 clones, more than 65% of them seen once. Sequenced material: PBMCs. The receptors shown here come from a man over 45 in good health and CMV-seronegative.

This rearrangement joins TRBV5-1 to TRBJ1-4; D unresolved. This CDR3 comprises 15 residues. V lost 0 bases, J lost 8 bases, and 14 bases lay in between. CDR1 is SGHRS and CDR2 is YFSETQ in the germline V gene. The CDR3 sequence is CASSLAGGREEKLFF. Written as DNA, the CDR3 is TGCGCCAGCAGCTTGGCCGGAGGGAGGGAGGAAAAACTGTTTTTT.

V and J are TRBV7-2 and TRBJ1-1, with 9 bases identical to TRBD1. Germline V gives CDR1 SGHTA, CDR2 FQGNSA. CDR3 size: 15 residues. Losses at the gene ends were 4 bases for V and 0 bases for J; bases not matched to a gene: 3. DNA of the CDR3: TGTGCCAGCAGCTGGGGGACAGGGATGAACACTGAAGCTTTCTTT. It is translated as CASSWGTGMNTEAFF.

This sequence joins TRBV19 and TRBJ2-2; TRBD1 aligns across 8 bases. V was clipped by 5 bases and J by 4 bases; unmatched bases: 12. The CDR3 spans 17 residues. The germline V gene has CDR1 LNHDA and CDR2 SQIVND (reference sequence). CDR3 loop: CASSVRTGRFSTGELFF. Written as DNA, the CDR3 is TGTGCCAGTAGTGTTCGGACAGGGCGCTTCAGCACCGGGGAGCTGTTTTTT.

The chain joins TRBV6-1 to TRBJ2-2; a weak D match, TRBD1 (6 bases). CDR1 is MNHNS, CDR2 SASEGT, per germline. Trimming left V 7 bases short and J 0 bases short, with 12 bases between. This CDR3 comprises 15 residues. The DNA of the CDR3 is TGTGCCAGCACCTTTGGACAGCCGAACACCGGGGAGCTGTTTTTT. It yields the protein CASTFGQPNTGELFF.

CDR3 loop: CASSASEGLAEAKNIQYF. The CDR3 DNA reads TGTGCCAGCAGCGCGTCGGAGGGGCTAGCGGAGGCCAAAAACATTCAGTACTTC. V gene TRBV9 combines with J gene TRBJ2-4; 7 nucleotides match TRBD2. Germline assignment: CDR1 SGDLS and CDR2 YYNGEE. Germline trimming cut 3 bases from V and 1 base from J; bases unmatched to any gene: 13. This CDR3 has 18 residues.

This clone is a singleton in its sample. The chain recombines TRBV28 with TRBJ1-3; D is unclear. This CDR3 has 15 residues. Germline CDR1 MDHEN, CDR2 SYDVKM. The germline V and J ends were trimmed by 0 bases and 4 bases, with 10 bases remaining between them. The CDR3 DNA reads TGTGCCAGCAGTTTATGGGCAGGTGGAGGAAACACCATATATTTT. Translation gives CASSLWAGGGNTIYF.

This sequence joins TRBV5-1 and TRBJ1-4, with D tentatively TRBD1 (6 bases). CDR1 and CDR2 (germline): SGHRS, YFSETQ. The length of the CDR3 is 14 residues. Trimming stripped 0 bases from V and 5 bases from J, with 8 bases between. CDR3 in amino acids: CASSLGQENEKLFF. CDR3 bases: TGCGCCAGCAGCTTGGGACAGGAAAATGAAAAACTGTTTTTT. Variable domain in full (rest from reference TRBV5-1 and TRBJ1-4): KAGVTQTPRYLIKTRGQQVTLSCSPISGHRSVSWYQQTPGQGLQFLFEYFSETQRNKGNFPGRFSGRQFSNSRSEMNVSTLELGDSALYLCASSLGQENEKLFFGSGTQLSVL.

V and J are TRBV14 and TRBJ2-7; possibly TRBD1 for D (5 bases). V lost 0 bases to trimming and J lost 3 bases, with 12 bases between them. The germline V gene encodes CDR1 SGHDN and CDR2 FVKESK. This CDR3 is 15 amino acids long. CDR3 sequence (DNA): TGTGCCAGCAGCCAAGATTTGGACAAAAGCTACGAGCAGTACTTC. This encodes CASSQDLDKSYEQYF.

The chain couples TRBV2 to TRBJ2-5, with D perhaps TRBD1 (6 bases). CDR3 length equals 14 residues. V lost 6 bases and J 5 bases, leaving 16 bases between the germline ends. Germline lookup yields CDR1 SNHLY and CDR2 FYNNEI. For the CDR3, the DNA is TGTGCCAGCAGGGCAGGGGTTTTCAGCGAGACCCAGTACTTC. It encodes CASRAGVFSETQYF.

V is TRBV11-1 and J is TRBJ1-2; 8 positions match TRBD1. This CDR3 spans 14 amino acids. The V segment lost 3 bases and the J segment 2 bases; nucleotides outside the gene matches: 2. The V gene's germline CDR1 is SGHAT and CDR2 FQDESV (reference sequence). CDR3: CASSLDRVNYGYTF. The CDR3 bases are TGTGCCAGCAGCTTGGACAGGGTCAACTATGGCTACACCTTC.

The CDR3 nucleotides are TGTGCCAGCTCACCATCCTCGTCAGTCTCTGGAAACACCATATATTTT. Its protein is CASSPSSSVSGNTIYF. The rearrangement joins TRBV18 to TRBJ1-3; D is unresolved. V lost 2 bases and J 0 bases, leaving 11 bases between the germline ends. The CDR3 has 16 amino acids. The V gene's germline CDR1 is KGHSH and CDR2 LQKENI. Looking up the rest from reference TRBV18 and TRBJ1-3 gives the full variable domain: NAGVMQNPRHLVRRRGQEARLRCSPMKGHSHVYWYRQLPEEGLKFMVYLQKENIIDESGMPKERFSAEFPKEGPSILRIQQVVRGDSAAYFCASSPSSSVSGNTIYFGEGSWLTVV.

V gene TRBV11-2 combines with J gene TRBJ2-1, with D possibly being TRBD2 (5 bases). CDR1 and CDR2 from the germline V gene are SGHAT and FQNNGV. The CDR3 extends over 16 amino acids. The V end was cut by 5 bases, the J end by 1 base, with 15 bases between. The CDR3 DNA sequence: TGTGCCAGCAGCCCAGACCCTAGCCGTTCCTACAATGAGCAGTTCTTC. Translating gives CASSPDPSRSYNEQFF.

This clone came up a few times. CDR3 region: CASSPGQGAYEQYF. In DNA, the CDR3 is TGTGCCAGCAGCCCCGGACAGGGGGCCTACGAGCAGTACTTC. V and J are TRBV5-6 and TRBJ2-7, with TRBD1 matching 10 bases. Trimming at V came to 4 bases and at J to 2 bases, leaving 3 bases not matched to a gene. Germline V gene sequence: CDR1 SGHDT, CDR2 YYEEEE. CDR3 length: 14 residues. Full variable domain (remainder filled in from reference TRBV5-6 and TRBJ2-7): DAGVTQSPTHLIKTRGQQVTLRCSPKSGHDTVSWYQQALGQGPQFIFQYYEEEERQRGNFPDRFSGHQFPNYSSELNVNALLLGDSALYLCASSPGQGAYEQYFGPGTRLTVT.

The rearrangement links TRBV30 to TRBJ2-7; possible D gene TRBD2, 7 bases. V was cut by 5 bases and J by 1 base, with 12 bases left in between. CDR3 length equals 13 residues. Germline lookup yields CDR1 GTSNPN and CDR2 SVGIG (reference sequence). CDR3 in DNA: TGTGCCTGGGGGGGCGGGAGATCCTACGAGCAGTACTTC. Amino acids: CAWGGGRSYEQYF.

CDR3 in DNA: TGTGCGATAAGCGGCGGGGGCTCGCGAGAGACCCAGTACTTC. It translates to CAISGGGSRETQYF. The chain links TRBV28 to TRBJ2-5; a weak D match, TRBD2 (7 bases). Germline V gene lookup returns CDR1 MDHEN and CDR2 SYDVKM. This CDR3 is 14 amino acids long.

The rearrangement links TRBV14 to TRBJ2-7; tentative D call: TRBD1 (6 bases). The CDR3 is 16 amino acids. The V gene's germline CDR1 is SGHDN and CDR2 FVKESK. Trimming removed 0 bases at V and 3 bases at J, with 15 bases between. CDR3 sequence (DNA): TGTGCCAGCAGCCAAGACCGTAACGCAGGGGTCTACGAGCAGTACTTC. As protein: CASSQDRNAGVYEQYF.

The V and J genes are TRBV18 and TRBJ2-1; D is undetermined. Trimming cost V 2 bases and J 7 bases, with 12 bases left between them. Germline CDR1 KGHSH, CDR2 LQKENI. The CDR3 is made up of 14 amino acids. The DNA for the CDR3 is TGTGCCAGCTCACCAATAGCCCCCCGTAATGAGCAGTTCTTC. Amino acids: CASSPIAPRNEQFF.

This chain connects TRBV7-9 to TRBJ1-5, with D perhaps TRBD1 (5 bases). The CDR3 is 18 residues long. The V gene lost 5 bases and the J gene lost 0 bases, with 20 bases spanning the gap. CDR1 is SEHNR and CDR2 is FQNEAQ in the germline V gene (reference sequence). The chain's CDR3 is CASSPRRGDLYSNQPQHF. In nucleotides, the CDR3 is TGTGCCAGCAGCCCACGCCGGGGGGACCTATATAGCAATCAGCCCCAGCATTTT.

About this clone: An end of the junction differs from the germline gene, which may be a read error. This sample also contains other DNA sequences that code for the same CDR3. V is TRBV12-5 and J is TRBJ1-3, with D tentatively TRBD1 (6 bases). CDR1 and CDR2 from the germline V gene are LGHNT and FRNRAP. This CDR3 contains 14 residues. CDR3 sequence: CASGLTGTGNTIYF. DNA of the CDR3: TGTGCCAGTGGTTTGACAGGAACTGGAAACACCATATATTTT.

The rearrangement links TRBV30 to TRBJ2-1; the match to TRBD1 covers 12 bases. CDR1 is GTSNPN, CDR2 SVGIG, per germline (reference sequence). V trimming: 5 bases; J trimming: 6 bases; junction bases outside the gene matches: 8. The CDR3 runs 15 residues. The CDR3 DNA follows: TGTGCCTGGTCCTCCGGGACAGGGGGCTTCAATGAGCAGTTCTTC. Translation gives CAWSSGTGGFNEQFF.

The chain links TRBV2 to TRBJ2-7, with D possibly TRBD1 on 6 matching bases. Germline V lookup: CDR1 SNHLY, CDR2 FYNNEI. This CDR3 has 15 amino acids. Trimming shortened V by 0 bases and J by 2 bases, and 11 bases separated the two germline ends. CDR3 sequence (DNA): TGTGCCAGCAGTGAAGCAGGGGGAGCCGCCTACGAGCAGTACTTC. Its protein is CASSEAGGAAYEQYF.

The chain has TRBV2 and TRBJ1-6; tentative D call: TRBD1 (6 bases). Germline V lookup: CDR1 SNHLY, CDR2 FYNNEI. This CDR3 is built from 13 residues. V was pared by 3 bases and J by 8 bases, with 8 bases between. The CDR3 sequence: CASSDRGYSPLHF. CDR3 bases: TGTGCCAGCAGTGACAGGGGTTATTCACCCCTCCACTTT.

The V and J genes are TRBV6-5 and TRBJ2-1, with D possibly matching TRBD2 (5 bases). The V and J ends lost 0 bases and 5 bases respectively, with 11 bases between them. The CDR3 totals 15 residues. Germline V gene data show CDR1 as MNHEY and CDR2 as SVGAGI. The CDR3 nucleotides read TGTGCCAGCAGTTACTCAGGCCTAGCAAACAATGAGCAGTTCTTC. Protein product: CASSYSGLANNEQFF.

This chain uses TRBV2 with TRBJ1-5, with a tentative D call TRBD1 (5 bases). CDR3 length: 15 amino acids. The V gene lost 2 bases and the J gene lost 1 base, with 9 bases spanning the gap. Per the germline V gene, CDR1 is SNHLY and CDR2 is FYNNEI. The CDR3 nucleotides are TGTGCCAGCAGTGAAAACAAGGGGAGCAATCAGCCCCAGCATTTT. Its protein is CASSENKGSNQPQHF.

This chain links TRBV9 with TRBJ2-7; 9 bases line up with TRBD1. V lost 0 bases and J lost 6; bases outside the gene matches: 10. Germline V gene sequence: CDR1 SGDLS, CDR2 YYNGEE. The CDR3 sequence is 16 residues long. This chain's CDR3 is CASSVGFGTGNIEQYF. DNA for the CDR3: TGTGCCAGCAGCGTAGGCTTCGGGACAGGGAACATCGAGCAGTACTTC. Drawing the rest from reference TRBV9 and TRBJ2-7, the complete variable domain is DSGVTQTPKHLITATGQRVTLRCSPRSGDLSVYWYQQSLDQGLQFLIQYYNGEERAKGNILERFSAQQFPDLHSELNLSSLELGDSALYFCASSVGFGTGNIEQYFGPGTRLTVT.

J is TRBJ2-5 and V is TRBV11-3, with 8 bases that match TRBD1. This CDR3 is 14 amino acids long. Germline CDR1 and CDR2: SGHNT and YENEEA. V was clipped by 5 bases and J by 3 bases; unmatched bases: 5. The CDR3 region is CASSPGGGEETQYF. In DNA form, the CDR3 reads TGTGCCAGCAGCCCAGGGGGCGGGGAAGAGACCCAGTACTTC.

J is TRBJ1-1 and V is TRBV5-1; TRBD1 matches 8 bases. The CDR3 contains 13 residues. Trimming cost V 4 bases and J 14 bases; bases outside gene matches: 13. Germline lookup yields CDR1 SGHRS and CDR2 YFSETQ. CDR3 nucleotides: TGCGCCAGCAGCCCGGGACAGGAAGTTAAGGTGTTCTTT. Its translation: CASSPGQEVKVFF.